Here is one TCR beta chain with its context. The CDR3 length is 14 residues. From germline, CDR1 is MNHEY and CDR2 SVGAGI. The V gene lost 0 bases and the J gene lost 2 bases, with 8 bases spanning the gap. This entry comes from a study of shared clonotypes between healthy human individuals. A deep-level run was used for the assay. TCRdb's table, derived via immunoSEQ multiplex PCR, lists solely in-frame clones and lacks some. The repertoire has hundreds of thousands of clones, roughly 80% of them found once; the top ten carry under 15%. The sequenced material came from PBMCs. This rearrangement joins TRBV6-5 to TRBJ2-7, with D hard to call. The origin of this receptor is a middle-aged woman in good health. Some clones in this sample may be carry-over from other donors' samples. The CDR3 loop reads CASSYSGGPYEQYF. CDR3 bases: TGTGCCAGCAGTTACTCGGGCGGTCCCTACGAGCAGTACTTC.